This TCR beta chain was retrieved from a study of blood T cell repertoires in COVID-19. Study context: T cells, B-cell-depleted T cells, or PBMCs supplied cDNA or gDNA.

Germline values: CDR1 SGHAT, CDR2 FQDESV (reference sequence). CDR3 length: 13 residues. V was pared by 5 bases and J by 9 bases, with 9 bases of the junction left unmatched. Per the study methods: Nucleated cell counts were estimated from reference gene primer amplification. Clones were sequenced by immunoSEQ multiplex PCR, and TCRdb holds only the in-frame ones, with some missing. From that table come the V and J calls and clone size; the DNA was used to work out D and trimming. The sample has some 59,000 clones, 70% to 80% seen once. V is TRBV11-1 and J is TRBJ1-2; 7 nucleotides line up with TRBD1. This clonotype was obtained from a man older than 75 with active or convalescent COVID-19. The sequenced sample was peripheral blood. CDR3 in DNA: TGTGCCAGCAGCATAGAGCCGACAGGGCGCTACACCTTC. As protein: CASSIEPTGRYTF. Using reference TRBV11-1 and TRBJ1-2 for the parts outside the CDR3, the full variable domain is EAEVAQSPRYKITEKSQAVAFWCDPISGHATLYWYRQILGQGPELLVQFQDESVVDDSQLPKDRFSAERLKGVDSTLKIQPAELGDSAMYLCASSIEPTGRYTFGSGTRLTVV.